This T cell receptor (beta chain) was sequenced during a study of human T cells and chemical hapten exposure. TCRdb reprocessed the RACE reads with MiXCR, giving one entry per CDR3 protein. The table includes more than 55,000 distinct CDR3 sequences, approximately 10% detected once. This clonotype is medium-sized within its sample. The sample's time point: pre-sensitization, week 0. Described treatment: therapeutic diphenylcyclopropenone sensitization with weekly scalp DPC. Germline V lookup: CDR1 PRHDT, CDR2 FYEKMQ (reference sequence). CDR3 size: 15 residues. Unmatched junction bases numbered 5, after V lost 0 bases and J lost 4 bases.

The specimen comprised whole blood, sampled in connection with sensitization to the hapten diphenylcyclopropenone (DPC). The sequence came from a woman in her forties with alopecia areata. Some clones in this sample may be carry-over from other donors' samples. The genes are TRBV13 and TRBJ1-1; 7 bases align to TRBD1. The CDR3 here is CASSLGTGLGTEAFF. CDR3 sequence (DNA): TGTGCCAGCAGCTTAGGGACAGGGCTGGGCACTGAAGCTTTCTTT.